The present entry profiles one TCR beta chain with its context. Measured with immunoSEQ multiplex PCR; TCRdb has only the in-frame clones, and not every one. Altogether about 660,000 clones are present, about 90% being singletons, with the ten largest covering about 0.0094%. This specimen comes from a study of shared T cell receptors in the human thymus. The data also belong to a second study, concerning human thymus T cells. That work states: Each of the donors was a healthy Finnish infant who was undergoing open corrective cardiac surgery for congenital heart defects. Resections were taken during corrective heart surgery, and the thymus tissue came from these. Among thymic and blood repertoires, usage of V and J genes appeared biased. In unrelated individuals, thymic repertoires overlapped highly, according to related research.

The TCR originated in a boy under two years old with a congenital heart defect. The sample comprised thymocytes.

Here the CDR3 reads CASSLYQGVLGKLFF. The CDR3 DNA sequence: TGTGCCAGCAGTTTATACCAGGGTGTCTTAGGAAAACTGTTTTTT. The rearrangement joins TRBV28 to TRBJ1-4, with D possibly matching TRBD1 (5 bases). This CDR3 is 15 amino acids long. Germline V lookup: CDR1 MDHEN, CDR2 SYDVKM. The V gene lost 1 base and the J gene lost 10 bases, with 16 bases spanning the gap.